This is a list of T cell receptor beta chains from one sample in a study of T-cell memory formation after mild COVID-19. TCRdb re-called the 5' RACE reads with MiXCR, one entry per CDR3 protein. The table shows about 190,000 distinct CDR3 sequences, with roughly 18% occurring only once. Sequencing used PBMCs or a T cell subset sorted from them (not recorded which). Receptor source: an adult woman who had mild COVID-19 (a few samples of this study predate the infection). Cell type and time point are not known. Both conserved end residues are part of each CDR3. A D gene is named only where the DNA matches it firmly. For some rows the clone size is stated as once, few or many, or as a class when expanded; others skip it.

v_call,clone_size,d_call,j_call,cdr3_nt,cdr3_aa
TRBV4-1,NA,NA,TRBJ1-1,TGCGCCAGCAGCCGCAGAGTGAACACTGAAGCTTTCTTT,CASSRRVNTEAFF
TRBV30,few,TRBD1,TRBJ1-5,TGTGCCTGGACTGGACAGGGGGCAGGCAATCAGCCCCAGCATTTT,CAWTGQGAGNQPQHF
TRBV12-3/TRBV12-4,NA,NA,TRBJ2-3,TGTGCCACAGATACGCAGTATTTT,CATDTQYF
TRBV12-3/TRBV12-4,NA,TRBD2,TRBJ2-3,TGTGCCAGCAGTTCCTGGACTAGCGCAGATACGCAGTATTTT,CASSSWTSADTQYF
TRBV5-1,NA,TRBD1,TRBJ2-7,TGCGCCAGCAGCTTAATGACAGGGTCCTACGAGCAGTACTTC,CASSLMTGSYEQYF
TRBV12-3/TRBV12-4,NA,NA,TRBJ2-7,TGTGCCAGCAGTCGCGGGACCGGGCCGACGCACTACGAGCAGTACTTC,CASSRGTGPTHYEQYF
TRBV7-3,few,TRBD2,TRBJ2-7,TGTGCCAGCAGCCTTACTAGCGGAGGCCACGAGCAGTACTTC,CASSLTSGGHEQYF
TRBV15,NA,NA,TRBJ2-7,TGTGCCACCAGCAGAGAACCGAGCAGGGGATACGAGCAGTACTTC,CATSREPSRGYEQYF
TRBV3-1,few,TRBD2,TRBJ2-5,TGTGCCAGCAGCCAAGATGACGGGAGGGCCGCGAACTTC,CASSQDDGRAANF
TRBV18,NA,NA,TRBJ1-5,TGTGCCAGCTCACAGGGATATAGCAATCAGCCCCAGCATTTT,CASSQGYSNQPQHF
TRBV7-2,few,NA,TRBJ2-3,TGTGCCAGCAGCTTATCGTCTCTAGATACGCAGTATTTT,CASSLSSLDTQYF
TRBV7-3,few,TRBD2,TRBJ2-1,TGTGCCAGCAGCTTAATGGGGGGACTAGCGGGGAACAATGAGCAGTTCTTC,CASSLMGGLAGNNEQFF
TRBV9,NA,TRBD2,TRBJ2-7,TGTGCCAGCAGCGTCGGGGGGGGGAACCGTATCAACGAGCAGTACTTC,CASSVGGGNRINEQYF
TRBV7-3,NA,TRBD2,TRBJ2-3,TGTGCCAGCAGCTTAAGCGGGGAGGGAAATACGCAGTATTTT,CASSLSGEGNTQYF
TRBV5-1,many,TRBD1,TRBJ1-1,TGCGCCAGCAGCGAAGGGACAGGGAACACTGAAGCTTTCTTT,CASSEGTGNTEAFF
TRBV7-2,NA,TRBD1,TRBJ1-6,TGTGCCAGCAGTCTAAAGGGACAGGGGGCGCGTAATTCACCCCTCCACTTT,CASSLKGQGARNSPLHF
TRBV24-1,few,NA,TRBJ2-3,TGTGCCACCAGTAAACGGGAGCAAGGAGATACGCAGTATTTT,CATSKREQGDTQYF
TRBV4-3,many,NA,TRBJ1-2,TGCGCCAGCAGCACCCTAAGGGGAGTGGGGGGCTACACCTTC,CASSTLRGVGGYTF
TRBV18,NA,NA,TRBJ1-1,TGTGCCAGCTCACCAGCAGGGGTAACACCGAACACTGAAGCTTTCTTT,CASSPAGVTPNTEAFF
TRBV5-1,few,NA,TRBJ2-1,TGCGCCAGCAGCTTTTCCGTAGGGACAAGTAATGAGCAGTTCTTC,CASSFSVGTSNEQFF
TRBV7-6,few,TRBD1,TRBJ2-1,TGTGCCAGCAGGGCCGGGACAGGACCCTACAATGAGCAGTTCTTC,CASRAGTGPYNEQFF
TRBV7-9,NA,TRBD1,TRBJ1-1,TGTGCCAGCAGCCCCCATCCGACAGGGGCGCAGAACACTGAAGCTTTCTTT,CASSPHPTGAQNTEAFF
TRBV9,NA,TRBD2,TRBJ2-1,TGTGCCAGCAGCGCCCGTGGTAGCGGGGAATACAATGAGCAGTTCTTC,CASSARGSGEYNEQFF
TRBV25-1,NA,NA,TRBJ2-7,TGTGCCAGCAGTGAGGAGGGGCCCCTTTCTTACGAGCAGTACTTC,CASSEEGPLSYEQYF
TRBV3-1,NA,NA,TRBJ1-2,TGTGCCAGCAGCCACCGGGACCTGGATGACTACACCTTC,CASSHRDLDDYTF
TRBV20-1,many,TRBD2,TRBJ2-6,TGCAGTGCGGGGGGGAGCTCTGGGGCCAACGTCCTGACTTTC,CSAGGSSGANVLTF
TRBV25-1,many,TRBD1,TRBJ1-6,TGTGCCAGTACACAGGGGGCCCCTTCACCCCTCCACTTT,CASTQGAPSPLHF
TRBV5-1,many,NA,TRBJ1-2,TGCGCCAGCAGCCCACAGGTTAACTATGGCTACACCTTC,CASSPQVNYGYTF
TRBV6-6,few,TRBD2,TRBJ2-7,TGTGCCAGCAGTTACCTACGGGGGACTAGCGGGAGGGCCACCTACGAGCAGTACTTC,CASSYLRGTSGRATYEQYF
TRBV12-3/TRBV12-4,NA,NA,TRBJ1-5,TGTGCCAGCATCCGGCGGCTCCCCAGCACGCAGCCCCAGCATTTT,CASIRRLPSTQPQHF
TRBV4-2,NA,NA,TRBJ2-7,TGTGCCAGCAGCCAAGATGGGGTCAGCTCCTACGAGCAGTACTTC,CASSQDGVSSYEQYF
TRBV6-2/TRBV6-3,few,TRBD2,TRBJ2-3,TGTGCCAGCAGGCCCGGAGCCTCTAGCGGGAGAGGCTGGGTAACAGATACGCAGTATTTT,CASRPGASSGRGWVTDTQYF
TRBV5-6,NA,TRBD2,TRBJ2-3,TGTGCCAGCAGCTTGACGCGGGGGGCTGGGACAGATACGCAGTATTTT,CASSLTRGAGTDTQYF
TRBV7-7,NA,NA,TRBJ2-3,TGTGCTAGCAGCTTAGCTTTTGGGGGCACAGATACGCAGTATTTT,CASSLAFGGTDTQYF
TRBV5-1,NA,NA,TRBJ1-1,TGCGCCAGCAGGGTAGGGGTAAACACTGAAGCTTTCTTT,CASRVGVNTEAFF
TRBV12-3/TRBV12-4,many,TRBD1,TRBJ1-1,TGTGCCAGCAGATTAGGACAGGGGGCGCTGAACACTGAAGCTTTCTTT,CASRLGQGALNTEAFF
TRBV5-1,few,TRBD2,TRBJ2-3,TGCGCCAGCAGCTCCCTCACGGGTAGCGGGGTCACATATACGCAGTATTTT,CASSSLTGSGVTYTQYF
TRBV20-1,few,NA,TRBJ2-5,TGCAGTGCTAGAGGGGTGGGGGCCGGACAAGAGACCCAGTACTTC,CSARGVGAGQETQYF
TRBV5-1,many,NA,TRBJ1-4,TGCGCCAGCAGCATGACAGTCCCCCGGGGCGAAAAACTGTTTTTT,CASSMTVPRGEKLFF
TRBV5-5,few,NA,TRBJ1-2,TGTGCCAGCAGCAATTTTAGGCTTAACGACTATGGCTACACCTTC,CASSNFRLNDYGYTF